This TCR beta chain was sequenced in a study of blood T cell repertoires in COVID-19 (dated by TCRdb to 2020 to 2022). As for the study more broadly: Samples from collaborators originated in the United States, Italy and Spain and spanned both the acute and convalescent phases of COVID-19. A freely available public database, intended as a resource for researchers studying the immune response to SARS-CoV-2, is where the repertoires were released. The material from the prospective study consisted of cDNA or gDNA derived from T cells, B-cell-depleted T cells, or PBMCs. A de-identified subject ID, COVID-19 status, age in years and sex were almost always included in the sample metadata. Samples were obtained from the ongoing ImmuneRACE study (first 160 participants) and from 1,200 or so subjects provided by 6 global collaborators. Where available, HLA class I and class II types were obtained from metadata supplied by the sample provider rather than from assay-based typing. Subjects who had been exposed to COVID-19, were actively infected with it, or had recovered from it provided the deeply sampled blood TCRbeta repertoires that made up the dataset.

Whole blood was collected in K2EDTA tubes by collaborating institutions according to the institutions' own protocols. Collaborator samples were shipped for TCRbeta analysis as frozen whole blood, isolated PBMCs, or DNA extracted from either sample type. The junction shows trimming of 2 bases on V and 7 bases on J, and the gene matches do not reach 9 bases of it. The germline V gene (reference sequence) provides CDR1 LNHDA and CDR2 SQIVND. The CDR3 measures 15 amino acids from cysteine to phenylalanine. Only the CDR3 DNA stays, 45 bases, in frame from base 1. TCRbeta CDR3 regions were amplified from genomic DNA by means of the immunoSEQ Assay, a bias-controlled multiplex PCR. The paper's data handling went like this. Nucleated cell counts per sample were estimated from amplification of reference gene primers within the assay. To quantify the absolute abundance of each unique TCRbeta CDR3 rearrangement, sequence reads were collapsed and filtered. For each sample, productive Simpson clonality was calculated by taking the square root of Simpson's diversity index across productive rearrangements. Imported from immuneACCESS, the table was reduced by TCRdb to in-frame sequences with V and J called. These copies leave out some clones; in studies compared against another copy, an unresolved V gene accounts for under half, and the cause of the remainder is not known. V, J and clone size reflect that table, while D and trimming were determined from the DNA. The table for this sample lists 73,000 or so clones; about 80% of them were counted only once. The top ten clonotypes cover roughly 4.8% of the sample.

What the study reported, not specific to this receptor: Clinical and demographic metadata were provided uncurated, with the amount varying by source and participant.

Turning to this clone: Its specific antigen is unknown. It has no much larger one-base neighbor in the sample; base qualities were not kept.

Here the chain combines TRBV19 and TRBJ2-3, with 7 middle bases fitting TRBD1. Sequenced input: peripheral blood. The clonotype comes from a woman aged 60-70 years with acute or convalescent COVID-19. The DNA sequence reads TGTGCCAGTAGTATATTTGCCGGGACAGAGTATACGCAGTATTTT. The resulting protein is CASSIFAGTEYTQYF.